The sequence of this TCR beta chain was determined in a study of beta chain features in type 1 diabetes. Study observations and caveats: Lower insertion and higher deletion counts appeared at VDJ junctions in type 1 diabetes patients. The naive, central memory and Treg TCRB repertoires looked more alike in patients than they did in healthy donors.

V lost 4 bases and J lost 3; bases outside the gene matches: 3. Germline assignment: CDR1 SQVTM and CDR2 ANQGSEA. This CDR3 comprises 15 residues. Sequenced material consisted of expressed TCRB transcripts (all of the isolated RNA was reverse transcribed). The assay was immunoSEQ multiplex PCR, and TCRdb's table has in-frame clones only and misses some. Of over 700,000 clones listed, 17% are singletons. A remark on this clone: Its specificity is unknown. Other DNA sequences within the sample encode an identical CDR3.

This TCR was sampled from a woman aged 18-29 years in good health. Sample: naive CD4+ T cells from blood. The V gene is TRBV29-1, the J gene TRBJ2-3, with TRBD2 matching 14 bases. Here the CDR3 reads CSVAGTSGSTDTQYF. CDR3 in DNA: TGCAGCGTTGCGGGGACTAGCGGGAGTACAGATACGCAGTATTTT.